Below are 18 T cell receptor beta chains sequenced from a single sample in a study of T-cell memory formation after mild COVID-19 (dated by TCRdb to the early 2020s). Library preparation was by 5' RACE. Sequencer: Illumina NovaSeq 6000. TCRdb ran its own pipeline on the public reads, namely fastp trimming at Q25 and MiXCR clone calling, and kept in-frame beta chains. Each entry is one CDR3 protein sequence, shown with its most common DNA and genes. The sample records 35,000 to 45,000 distinct CDR3 sequences, around 6.3% of which are singletons. Jointly, the top ten make up 0.79% of the sample. Sequenced input: PBMCs or a T cell subset sorted from them (not recorded which). These receptors came from an adult who had mild COVID-19 (a few samples of this study predate the infection). The sample titles of this study are shuffled in the database, so cell type and time point are left out.

This chain links TRBV5-1 with TRBJ1-1; D is perhaps TRBD1 (5 bases). The germline V gene encodes CDR1 SGHRS and CDR2 YFSETQ. The CDR3 runs 15 residues. V shed 4 bases and J shed 5 bases, with 18 bases lying between them. In DNA form, the CDR3 reads TGCGCCAGCAGCATACTTCAGGGTGGAGGAACTGAAGCTTTCTTT. It translates to CASSILQGGGTEAFF.

This clonotype is medium-sized in the sample. V gene TRBV5-1 combines with J gene TRBJ2-1, with D perhaps TRBD1 (5 bases). CDR1 and CDR2 from the germline V gene are SGHRS and YFSETQ. This CDR3 is built from 16 residues. V gave up 0 bases and J gave up 4 bases, with 14 bases separating them. Here the CDR3 reads CASSLEQAVGYNEQFF. CDR3 nucleotides: TGCGCCAGCAGCTTGGAACAGGCGGTCGGTTACAATGAGCAGTTCTTC.

This clonotype was recorded a few times. The rearrangement uses TRBV6-2 or TRBV6-3 and TRBJ2-5; no clear D gene. Trimming left V 5 bases short and J 8 bases short, with 12 bases between. The CDR3 spans 12 residues. Per germline, CDR1 MNHEY and CDR2 SVGEGT. CDR3 sequence reads: CASSRPGFTQYF. The DNA of the CDR3 is TGTGCCAGCAGTCGACCCGGGTTTACCCAGTACTTC.

The chain joins TRBV24-1 to TRBJ2-7, with D perhaps matching TRBD2 (6 bases). CDR3 size: 15 residues. Per germline, CDR1 KGHDR and CDR2 SFDVKD. V was trimmed by 3 bases and J by 4 bases, leaving 15 bases between them. CDR3 sequence: CATSDGGTGAYEQYF. Here the CDR3 DNA reads TGTGCCACCAGTGATGGAGGGACGGGTGCGTACGAGCAGTACTTC.

The chain carries TRBV24-1 and TRBJ1-1; D is undetermined. CDR1 and CDR2 (germline): KGHDR, SFDVKD. CDR3 length equals 15 residues. Trimming took 4 bases from V and 6 from J, leaving 17 bases between them. For the CDR3, the DNA is TGTGCCACCAGTGAACCTGCCGATGTGGAAGCTGAAGCTTTCTTT. It codes for CATSEPADVEAEAFF.

This rearrangement joins TRBV12-3 or TRBV12-4 to TRBJ2-2, with D maybe TRBD1 (5 bases). With 2 bases removed from V and 3 bases from J, the gap between germline ends came to 7 bases. CDR3 length: 14 amino acids. The CDR3 reads CASSLQGYTGELFF. The CDR3 DNA is TGTGCCAGCAGTTTACAGGGATACACCGGGGAGCTGTTTTTT.

There are many counts of this clonotype. The CDR3 DNA is TGTGCCAGCAGCTTAGACAGCAGGTCCTACGAGCAGTACTTC. It codes for CASSLDSRSYEQYF. V is TRBV7-2 and J is TRBJ2-7; D ambiguous. Trimming took 1 base from V and 1 from J, leaving 8 bases between them. The length of the CDR3 is 14 residues. Germline loops: CDR1 SGHTA, CDR2 FQGNSA.

This clonotype was detected ten times or more. The rearrangement joins TRBV5-1 to TRBJ2-3, with TRBD2 identical over 7 bases. In germline, CDR1 is SGHRS, CDR2 YFSETQ. J gave up 4 bases and V 2 bases, and 7 bases lay outside the gene matches. The CDR3 is made up of 15 amino acids. The CDR3 DNA sequence: TGCGCCAGCAGCTTAGAGGGACTACCTTCAGATACGCAGTATTTT. Residues: CASSLEGLPSDTQYF.

This clonotype was seen a few times. This chain joins TRBV5-1 and TRBJ1-3; D is unresolved. Trimming cost V 4 bases and J 0 bases, with 5 bases left between them. The CDR3 has 13 amino acids. Germline CDR1 reads SGHRS; CDR2 reads YFSETQ. In DNA form, the CDR3 reads TGCGCCAGCAGCGGGTCCTCTGGAAACACCATATATTTT. Its protein product is CASSGSSGNTIYF. Full variable domain (remainder filled in from reference TRBV5-1 and TRBJ1-3): KAGVTQTPRYLIKTRGQQVTLSCSPISGHRSVSWYQQTPGQGLQFLFEYFSETQRNKGNFPGRFSGRQFSNSRSEMNVSTLELGDSALYLCASSGSSGNTIYFGEGSWLTVV.

Ten or more counts support this clonotype. The chain uses TRBV7-8 and TRBJ2-3, with a tentative D call TRBD2 (5 bases). CDR3 size: 14 residues. CDR1 is SGHVS, CDR2 FQNEAQ, per germline. Deletions cut 1 base from V and 1 base from J, with 6 bases between. The DNA for the CDR3 is TGTGCCAGCAGCTTAGGTAGCGGCACAGATACGCAGTATTTT. Translating gives CASSLGSGTDTQYF.

This clonotype was picked up a small number of times. The chain's CDR3 is CASSPPSTSGGAKQYF. CDR3 nucleotide sequence: TGTGCCAGCTCACCACCGTCGACTAGCGGGGGTGCCAAGCAGTACTTC. The chain joins TRBV18 to TRBJ2-7, with 12 positions matching TRBD2. Germline V gene sequence: CDR1 KGHSH, CDR2 LQKENI. There are 16 residues in the CDR3. The V segment lost 0 bases and the J segment 8 bases; nucleotides outside the gene matches: 8.

In this sample, this clonotype turned up many times. The gene calls are TRBV2 and TRBJ2-1; D gene uncertain. The V and J ends lost 3 bases and 4 bases respectively, with 7 bases between them. The length of the CDR3 is 13 residues. Per germline, CDR1 SNHLY and CDR2 FYNNEI. This CDR3 reads CASSESYYNEQFF. The DNA for the CDR3 is TGTGCCAGCAGTGAGTCCTATTACAATGAGCAGTTCTTC.

This clonotype came up many times. The V and J genes are TRBV12-3 or TRBV12-4 and TRBJ2-7, with 9 bases fitting TRBD1. V lost 5 bases and J lost 2; bases outside the gene matches: 13. CDR3 size: 17 residues. The CDR3 loop is CASSPGTGIISAYEQYF. The DNA for the CDR3 is TGTGCCAGCAGTCCGGGGACAGGGATAATTTCTGCCTACGAGCAGTACTTC.

In its sample, this clonotype was seen many times. The V and J genes are TRBV27 and TRBJ1-1, with 7 nucleotides matching TRBD1. The V gene's germline CDR1 is MNHEY and CDR2 SMNVEV (reference sequence). The CDR3 totals 13 residues. J was trimmed by 10 bases and V by 2 bases; bases with no gene match: 7. CDR3 sequence: CASSLIDRDRAFF. As DNA, the CDR3 is TGTGCCAGCAGTTTAATCGACCGGGACAGAGCTTTCTTT.

The table lists this clonotype with a few counts. V gene TRBV24-1 combines with J gene TRBJ2-3, with D perhaps matching TRBD1 (6 bases). V shed 7 bases and J shed 0 bases, with 10 bases lying between them. The CDR3 is made up of 14 amino acids. Germline lookup yields CDR1 KGHDR and CDR2 SFDVKD. The CDR3 coding sequence is TGTGCCACCAGGAAGCAGGGGAGCACAGATACGCAGTATTTT. It specifies CATRKQGSTDTQYF.

This clonotype was observed a handful of times. The gene calls are TRBV6-6 and TRBJ1-1, with D possibly TRBD1 on 5 matching bases. The length of the CDR3 is 14 residues. The germline V and J ends were trimmed by 6 bases and 2 bases, with 13 bases remaining between them. Germline V gene sequence: CDR1 MNHNY, CDR2 SVGAGI (reference sequence). CDR3 protein: CASRPSTENTEAFF. For the CDR3, the DNA is TGTGCCAGCAGACCCTCGACAGAAAACACTGAAGCTTTCTTT.

This clonotype has a handful of counts. This chain joins TRBV6-5 and TRBJ2-7; the D gene is possibly TRBD2 (6 bases). This CDR3 spans 16 amino acids. Germline V CDR1 and CDR2: MNHEY, SVGAGI. The germline V and J ends were trimmed by 5 bases and 0 bases, with 17 bases remaining between them. The CDR3, as DNA: TGTGCCAGCAGTCGCAAGACACGGGGGAGCTCCTACGAGCAGTACTTC. Translating gives CASSRKTRGSSYEQYF.

This clonotype was observed a handful of times. The rearrangement joins TRBV3-1 to TRBJ2-3; TRBD2 agrees at 14 bases. The CDR3 has 17 residues. The J segment lost 0 bases and the V segment lost 4 bases, leaving 3 bases of the junction unmatched. CDR1 LGHDT and CDR2 YNNKEL come from the germline V gene (reference sequence). CDR3 nucleotides: TGTGCCAGCAGCCCGACTAGCGGGGGGGGAAGCACAGATACGCAGTATTTT. This translates into CASSPTSGGGSTDTQYF.